This paragraph reports one TCR beta chain. Its antigen is as yet unknown. This specimen comes from a study of STAT5B mutations in CD4+ large granular lymphocyte leukemia. The overall study: The CDR3 'QG' motif was associated with a particular HLA allele among healthy donors.

Clones were read by immunoSEQ multiplex PCR, and TCRdb kept only the in-frame ones, dropping some. The table shows approximately 20,000 clones, with less than 85% occurring only once. Study-wide points: CD4-sorted patient repertoires seemed more clonal than healthy CD4+ repertoires. About a quarter of private leukemic clonotypes occurred rarely in other patients' non-leukemic repertoires.

Healthy controls were blood donor buffy coats. CDR1 and CDR2 (germline): MNHNS, SASEGT. Trimming removed 0 bases from V and 3 bases from J; junction bases left unmatched: 3. CDR3 length: 16 residues. This TCR came from a human donor in good health. The sample comprised CD4+ T cells from blood buffy coats. The chain recombines TRBV6-1 with TRBJ2-1, with 9 bases lining up with TRBD1. The chain's CDR3 is CASSEAGTGFYNEQFF. CDR3 sequence (DNA): TGTGCCAGCAGTGAAGCGGGGACAGGGTTCTACAATGAGCAGTTCTTC.